The 21 T cell receptor beta chains below all came from one sample that was sequenced in a study of graft-versus-host responses after intestinal transplantation. Produced via immunoSEQ multiplex PCR; TCRdb's table is partial and in-frame only. The repertoire holds approximately 21,000 clones, with 50% to 65% as singletons. The sequenced sample was alloreactive CD4+ T cells from a mixed lymphocyte reaction culture, obtained before intestinal transplant. Subset given: CFSE-low proliferating T cells sorted from approximately 6-day pre-transplant mixed lymphocyte reaction (GvH or HvG direction). The receptors were sampled from a human patient who received an intestinal transplant.

The V gene is TRBV5-1, the J gene TRBJ2-2; D may be TRBD2 (6 bases). Trimming took off 5 bases at V and 5 bases at J, with 16 bases between the two ends. CDR3 length: 15 residues. Germline V gives CDR1 SGHRS, CDR2 YFSETQ. CDR3 amino acids: CASSWGLPGTGELFF. In DNA form, the CDR3 reads TGCGCCAGCAGTTGGGGACTCCCGGGGACCGGGGAGCTGTTTTTT. The variable domain in full, completed from reference TRBV5-1 and TRBJ2-2, reads KAGVTQTPRYLIKTRGQQVTLSCSPISGHRSVSWYQQTPGQGLQFLFEYFSETQRNKGNFPGRFSGRQFSNSRSEMNVSTLELGDSALYLCASSWGLPGTGELFFGEGSRLTVL.

The V call is TRBV7-9, the J call TRBJ1-4; 9 nucleotides agree with TRBD1. V shed 5 bases and J 7 bases; nucleotides not matched to a gene: 11. The germline V gene encodes CDR1 SEHNR and CDR2 FQNEAQ (reference sequence). The CDR3 extends over 16 amino acids. The CDR3 bases are TGTGCCAGCAGCCCTGGGCCGGGACAGGGTATTGAAAAACTGTTTTTT. Its protein product is CASSPGPGQGIEKLFF.

This clone occurred once. The gene calls are TRBV25-1 and TRBJ1-6; D not resolved. Trimming took 4 bases from V and 7 from J, leaving 8 bases between them. Germline CDR1 is MGHDK and CDR2 is SYGVNS. CDR3 length equals 13 residues. The chain's CDR3 is CASSVLPNSPLHF. CDR3 nucleotides: TGTGCCAGCAGTGTACTGCCAAATTCACCCCTCCACTTT.

J is TRBJ2-5 and V is TRBV2, with a possible D match to TRBD1 (5 bases). The CDR3 spans 17 residues. The ends were cut back, 4 bases at V and 4 bases at J, with 22 bases in the middle. Germline assignment: CDR1 SNHLY and CDR2 FYNNEI. The CDR3 is CASSAHTLPVRGETQYF. For the CDR3, the DNA is TGTGCCAGCAGTGCTCACACACTTCCGGTTAGGGGAGAGACCCAGTACTTC.

The table lists this clone with a few counts. The V and J genes are TRBV18 and TRBJ1-5; 7 nucleotides align to TRBD1. Trimming at V came to 3 bases and at J to 6 bases, leaving 2 bases not matched to a gene. The CDR3 spans 13 residues. The germline gives CDR1 KGHSH, CDR2 LQKENI. Here the CDR3 DNA reads TGTGCCAGCTCACCGCAGGGGGTTCAGCCCCAGCATTTT. Translated: CASSPQGVQPQHF. Full variable domain (missing parts from reference TRBV18 and TRBJ1-5): NAGVMQNPRHLVRRRGQEARLRCSPMKGHSHVYWYRQLPEEGLKFMVYLQKENIIDESGMPKERFSAEFPKEGPSILRIQQVVRGDSAAYFCASSPQGVQPQHFGDGTRLSIL.

The gene calls are TRBV5-1 and TRBJ1-2, with 8 bases that match TRBD1. With 3 bases clipped from V and 6 bases from J, the junction kept 16 bases outside the gene matches. CDR1 is SGHRS, CDR2 YFSETQ, per germline. The CDR3 contains 17 residues. In DNA form, the CDR3 reads TGCGCCAGCAGCTCCCAACCCCTATTCGACAGGGGAGATGGCTACACCTTC. This gives the protein CASSSQPLFDRGDGYTF.

Only a few counts were recorded for this clone. The V gene is TRBV6-5, the J gene TRBJ1-6; tentative D call: TRBD1 (5 bases). Looked up from germline, CDR1 is MNHEY and CDR2 is SVGAGI. V lost 0 bases and J 11 bases, leaving 8 bases between the germline ends. The CDR3 contains 13 residues. The CDR3 loop reads CASSYSGGTPLHF. Here the CDR3 DNA reads TGTGCCAGCAGTTACTCGGGGGGTACACCCCTCCACTTT.

Only a few counts were recorded for this clone. This sequence joins TRBV6-1 and TRBJ1-6; D is perhaps TRBD1 (6 bases). Germline values: CDR1 MNHNS, CDR2 SASEGT. Between the trimmed V and J ends, which lost 6 bases and 0 bases, there was a span of 9 bases. The CDR3 totals 15 residues. CDR3 coding DNA: TGTGCCAGCAGCCTCAGGGGCTCCTATAATTCACCCCTCCACTTT. It is translated as CASSLRGSYNSPLHF.

The chain carries TRBV6-1 and TRBJ2-3; 7 bases line up with TRBD1. This CDR3 has 16 residues. V was clipped by 3 bases and J by 1 base; unmatched bases: 7. Germline values: CDR1 MNHNS, CDR2 SASEGT. The CDR3: CASSENRGIGTDTQYF. The CDR3 DNA is TGTGCCAGCAGTGAGAACAGGGGAATTGGCACAGATACGCAGTATTTT.

This clone was seen a few times. The chain is built from TRBV28 and TRBJ2-2; tentatively, D is TRBD2 (5 bases). The V gene lost 9 bases and the J gene lost 6 bases, with 20 bases spanning the gap. Germline CDR1 reads MDHEN; CDR2 reads SYDVKM. The CDR3 length is 15 residues. The CDR3, as DNA: TGTGCCAGTCGACGGGAAGTAGTTAGATCCGGGGAGCTGTTTTTT. Its protein is CASRREVVRSGELFF. The complete variable domain, with remaining parts taken from reference TRBV28 and TRBJ2-2, reads DVKVTQSSRYLVKRTGEKVFLECVQDMDHENMFWYRQDPGLGLRLIYFSYDVKMKEKGDIPEGYSVSREKKERFSLILESASTNQTSMYLCASRREVVRSGELFFGEGSRLTVL.

CDR3 DNA sequence: TGTGCCAGCAGCCCACTAGCGGGGGGCAGCACAGATACGCAGTATTTT. It translates to CASSPLAGGSTDTQYF. V gene TRBV7-6 combines with J gene TRBJ2-3; 12 nucleotides match TRBD2. Per germline, CDR1 SGHVS and CDR2 FNYEAQ. With V trimmed by 5 bases and J by 0 bases, 3 bases remained unmatched. There are 16 residues in the CDR3. Full variable domain (missing parts from reference TRBV7-6 and TRBJ2-3): GAGVSQSPRYKVTKRGQDVALRCDPISGHVSLYWYRQALGQGPEFLTYFNYEAQQDKSGLPNDRFSAERPEGSISTLTIQRTEQRDSAMYRCASSPLAGGSTDTQYFGPGTRLTVL.

The rearrangement joins TRBV6-5 to TRBJ2-1; the D gene is possibly TRBD1 (5 bases). CDR1 is MNHEY, CDR2 SVGAGI, per germline. V dropped 5 bases and J dropped 12 bases, with 11 bases sitting between them. The CDR3 consists of 11 residues. The CDR3 protein is CASSRGQVQFF. The CDR3 DNA is TGTGCCAGCAGTAGGGGTCAGGTGCAGTTCTTC.

This clone was observed a few times. The rearrangement links TRBV27 to TRBJ1-6; 10 bases are a match to TRBD1. The CDR3 runs to 16 residues. Germline loops: CDR1 MNHEY, CDR2 SMNVEV (reference sequence). With 5 bases clipped from V and 10 bases from J, the junction kept 11 bases outside the gene matches. The CDR3 is CASSQGTGTGESPLHF. CDR3 nucleotides: TGTGCCAGCAGTCAGGGGACCGGGACAGGGGAATCACCCCTCCACTTT.

This chain joins TRBV11-2 and TRBJ2-5; TRBD1 matches at 8 bases. The J call may be faulty, since TRBJ2-7 better matches the DNA end. This CDR3 spans 14 amino acids. CDR1 SGHAT and CDR2 FQNNGV come from the germline V gene. CDR3 loop: CASRAGTGFYEQYF. The CDR3 region has the DNA TGTGCCAGCAGGGCCGGGACAGGTTTTTACGAGCAGTACTTC.

The chain is built from TRBV19 and TRBJ2-3; 11 nucleotides agree with TRBD2. This CDR3 comprises 16 residues. The V segment lost 4 bases and the J segment 3 bases; nucleotides outside the gene matches: 6. Germline V gene data show CDR1 as LNHDA and CDR2 as SQIVND (reference sequence). The CDR3 region is CASSSGASGRTDTQYF. The CDR3 nucleotides read TGTGCCAGTAGTAGTGGGGCTAGCGGGAGGACAGATACGCAGTATTTT.

The chain has TRBV18 and TRBJ2-7, with TRBD1 identical over 7 bases. This CDR3 is built from 14 residues. The V gene end was trimmed by 3 bases and the J gene end by 6 bases; junction bases not matched to a gene: 8. Germline V lookup: CDR1 KGHSH, CDR2 LQKENI. For the CDR3, the DNA is TGTGCCAGCTCACCCGCGACAGGGCCTCTCGAGCAGTACTTC. It encodes CASSPATGPLEQYF.

The V gene is TRBV5-5, the J gene TRBJ1-1, with D perhaps TRBD1 (6 bases). The CDR3 runs 13 residues. From germline, CDR1 is SGHKS and CDR2 YYEKEE (reference sequence). Deletions cut 1 base from V and 5 bases from J, with 9 bases between. CDR3 sequence reads: CASSLPGVTEAFF. The CDR3 region has the DNA TGTGCCAGCAGCTTGCCAGGGGTAACTGAAGCTTTCTTT.

V usage is TRBV15 and J usage is TRBJ2-5, with D possibly being TRBD1 (6 bases). The CDR3 spans 13 residues. Trimming removed 1 base from V and 4 bases from J, with 7 bases in between. CDR1 is LNHNV and CDR2 is YYDKDF in the germline V gene (reference sequence). CDR3 sequence: CATSRGQAETQYF. CDR3 nucleotide sequence: TGTGCCACCAGCAGAGGACAGGCAGAGACCCAGTACTTC.

The CDR3 DNA is TGTGCCAGCAGCCTCGGCGCAGGCGCCGTCTACGAGCAGTACTTC. Protein product: CASSLGAGAVYEQYF. This chain connects TRBV11-2 to TRBJ2-7; D is unresolved. With 5 bases removed from V and 3 bases from J, the gap between germline ends came to 17 bases. CDR3 length equals 15 residues. In germline, CDR1 is SGHAT, CDR2 FQNNGV.

The CDR3 loop is CASSEGLTGDYGYTF. The CDR3 DNA reads TGTGCCAGCAGTGAAGGTCTTACAGGGGACTATGGCTACACCTTC. V gene TRBV6-1 combines with J gene TRBJ1-2, with 7 bases fitting TRBD1. Germline lookup yields CDR1 MNHNS and CDR2 SASEGT. V was clipped by 1 base and J by 3 bases; unmatched bases: 5. The CDR3 extends over 15 amino acids.

The chain combines TRBV6-5 with TRBJ2-3; no clear D gene. The CDR3 has 14 amino acids. Trimming cost V 0 bases and J 2 bases, with 6 bases left between them. Germline V gives CDR1 MNHEY, CDR2 SVGAGI. As DNA, the CDR3 is TGTGCCAGCAGTTACTCGAGACTCACAGATACGCAGTATTTT. Translating it yields CASSYSRLTDTQYF.